These T cell receptor beta chains were read from a single sample in a study of blood T cells in healthy people across ages. TCRdb recomputed calls from the 5' RACE reads with MiXCR, one row per CDR3 protein. The sample has around 1,000,000 distinct CDR3 sequences, around 27% seen once; the top ten hold about 0.69%. The sample was also reused in another study, on T cells of mothers and their children.

The sample comprised blood. The receptors derive from a girl aged 2 to 9 in good health. Both conserved end residues are part of each CDR3. The D gene is left open where the match is weak. Clone size, where shown, is once, few, many, or a class for clones that have expanded.

V	D	J	size	CDR3	DNA
TRBV12-3/TRBV12-4	TRBD1	TRBJ2-5	few	CASREDRAETQYF	TGTGCCAGCAGGGAGGACAGGGCAGAGACCCAGTACTTC
TRBV27	TRBD1	TRBJ1-1	.	CASRKQGETEAFF	TGTGCCAGCAGGAAACAGGGGGAGACTGAAGCTTTCTTT
TRBV20-1	.	TRBJ1-4	few	CSVSGPTTNEKLFF	TGCAGTGTCAGCGGTCCCACAACTAATGAAAAACTGTTTTTT
TRBV20-1	TRBD2	TRBJ2-7	few	CSARSPGLAGYEQYF	TGCAGTGCTAGATCCCCGGGACTAGCGGGCTACGAGCAGTACTTC
TRBV11-1	TRBD1	TRBJ1-4	few	CASSSDRGATNEKLFF	TGTGCCAGCAGCTCGGACAGGGGAGCAACTAATGAAAAACTGTTTTTT
TRBV3-1	.	TRBJ2-7	.	CASSQGGFSYEQYF	TGTGCCAGCAGCCAAGGGGGCTTCTCCTACGAGCAGTACTTC
TRBV7-9	.	TRBJ2-5	few	CASSFDRLQETQYF	TGTGCCAGCAGCTTCGACAGGCTCCAAGAGACCCAGTACTTC
TRBV9	.	TRBJ1-4	few	CASSVQGEKLFF	TGTGCCAGCAGCGTACAGGGAGAAAAACTGTTTTTT
TRBV28	.	TRBJ2-2	once	CASSSGQAGAGELFF	TGTGCCAGCAGTTCAGGGCAGGCGGGCGCCGGGGAGCTGTTTTTT
TRBV11-2	.	TRBJ1-3	few	CASSLNGLGYGDTIYF	TGTGCCAGCAGCTTAAACGGGTTGGGGTATGGAGACACCATATATTTT
TRBV3-1	TRBD2	TRBJ2-7	.	CASSSRELAYEQYF	TGTGCCAGCAGCTCGCGGGAGTTGGCCTACGAGCAGTACTTC
TRBV12-3/TRBV12-4	TRBD2	TRBJ2-7	few	CASSHSGRSYEQYF	TGTGCCAGCAGTCATAGCGGGAGGTCGTACGAGCAGTACTTC
TRBV10-2	.	TRBJ2-7	few	CASRDLPEQYF	TGCGCCAGCAGGGACCTCCCGGAGCAGTACTTC
TRBV20-1	.	TRBJ2-7	.	CSAQKRGSAYYEQYF	TGCAGTGCTCAAAAACGGGGCAGCGCTTACTACGAGCAGTACTTC
TRBV10-3	TRBD2	TRBJ2-1	few	CAISTSGPQNEQFF	TGTGCCATCTCAACTAGCGGTCCGCAGAATGAGCAGTTCTTC
TRBV4-1	.	TRBJ2-7	few	CASSQEGYGDTGVFLYEQYF	TGCGCCAGCAGCCAAGAGGGGTATGGGGACACGGGTGTCTTCCTCTACGAGCAGTACTTC
TRBV2	.	TRBJ2-7	many	CASSETLGYEQYF	TGTGCCAGCAGTGAAACCCTTGGCTACGAGCAGTACTTC
TRBV7-3	TRBD2	TRBJ2-1	few	CASNTGTRRDEQFF	TGTGCCAGCAACACCGGGACTAGGAGGGACGAGCAGTTCTTC
TRBV5-1	.	TRBJ2-2	few	CASSLVVIDGAGELFF	TGCGCCAGCAGCTTGGTTGTTATTGATGGAGCCGGGGAGCTGTTTTTT
TRBV20-1	TRBD2	TRBJ2-1	few	CSATTSGETNEQFF	TGCAGTGCTACGACTAGCGGGGAAACTAATGAGCAGTTCTTC
TRBV6-1	.	TRBJ2-3	once	CASTLFIGPTDTQYF	TGTGCCAGCACCCTCTTCATAGGCCCCACAGATACGCAGTATTTT
TRBV7-9	.	TRBJ2-7	.	CASSWDGPSGEQYF	TGTGCCAGCAGCTGGGACGGCCCCTCGGGCGAGCAGTACTTC
TRBV4-1	.	TRBJ2-7	many	CASSRQVSYEQYF	TGCGCCAGCAGCCGACAGGTATCCTACGAGCAGTACTTC